The clone carrying this T cell receptor beta chain appeared a few times. Germline CDR1 is MNHEY and CDR2 is SVGAGI. The ends were cut back, 0 bases at V and 6 bases at J, with 9 bases in the middle. The CDR3 consists of 13 residues. The data are from a study of blood T cell repertoires in COVID-19. As for the study in general: Whether acute or convalescent, the COVID-19 samples came from the United States, Italy and Spain. Sources were T cells, B-cell-depleted T cells, or PBMCs; the material itself was cDNA or gDNA.

Original analysis: Quantification of nucleated cells was approximated via reference gene primer amplification. Using immunoSEQ multiplex PCR, the repertoire was profiled, and TCRdb retains in-frame clones only, with some absent. V and J calls plus clone size are reproduced from that table; the DNA served to infer D and trimming. The table records 100,000 to 150,000 clones, around 86% of them present only once. Material: peripheral blood. The J gene is TRBJ2-7, the V gene TRBV6-5, with a tentative D call TRBD1 (6 bases). The sequence came from a man between 60 and 70 years old with acute or convalescent COVID-19. The DNA of the CDR3 is TGTGCCAGCAGTTACTCACAGGGCAGCGAGCAGTACTTC. Amino acid sequence: CASSYSQGSEQYF.